Each of the 2 T cell receptor beta chains below was sequenced from the same sample in a study of T cell responses to AZD1222 COVID-19 vaccine. The method was immunoSEQ multiplex PCR; TCRdb's version includes in-frame clones alone and lacks a portion of them. The data hold over 100,000 clones, with around 89% observed a single time. This sample comprised peripheral blood, obtained on day 0 of AZD1222 vaccination. These receptors came from an adult in good health.

The chain carries TRBV9 and TRBJ1-1, with 7 bases matching TRBD1. This CDR3 is built from 14 residues. Per germline, CDR1 SGDLS and CDR2 YYNGEE. V was pared by 0 bases and J by 5 bases, with 4 bases of the junction left unmatched. Here the CDR3 DNA reads TGTGCCAGCAGCGTAGAGGACAGGCGGACTGAAGCTTTCTTT. Encoded protein: CASSVEDRRTEAFF.

V gene TRBV10-2 combines with J gene TRBJ2-3, with 9 bases that match TRBD2. Germline V gives CDR1 WSHSY, CDR2 SAAADI. V shed 7 bases, J shed 4 bases, and the junction held 3 bases outside the gene matches. This CDR3 is 13 amino acids long. Here the CDR3 reads CASNLAGPDTQYF. The CDR3 nucleotides are TGCGCCAGCAATCTAGCGGGGCCAGATACGCAGTATTTT.